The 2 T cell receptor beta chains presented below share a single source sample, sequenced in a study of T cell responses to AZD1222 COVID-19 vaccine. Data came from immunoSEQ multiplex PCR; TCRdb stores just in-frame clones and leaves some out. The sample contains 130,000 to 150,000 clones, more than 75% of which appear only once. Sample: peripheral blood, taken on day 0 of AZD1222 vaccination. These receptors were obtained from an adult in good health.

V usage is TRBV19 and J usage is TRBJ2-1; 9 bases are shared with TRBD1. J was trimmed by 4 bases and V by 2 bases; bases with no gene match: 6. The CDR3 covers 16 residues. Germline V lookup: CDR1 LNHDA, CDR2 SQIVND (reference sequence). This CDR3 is CASSIRNRGLYNEQFF. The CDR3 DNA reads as TGTGCCAGTAGTATAAGAAACAGGGGGCTTTACAATGAGCAGTTCTTC.

This CDR3 is CASSQSPGLTSQETQYF. The CDR3 DNA follows: TGTGCCAGCAGCCAATCCCCCGGGCTGACTTCTCAAGAGACCCAGTACTTC. This chain connects TRBV3-1 (or the pseudogene TRBV3-2) to TRBJ2-5; D is unresolved. The CDR3 has 17 residues. Deletions cut 2 bases from V and 2 bases from J, with 18 bases between. Germline loops: CDR1 LGHDT, CDR2 YNNKEL (reference sequence).